This TCR beta chain was retrieved from a study of CD8 T cells in ankylosing spondylitis. For this clonotype: Its antigen is as yet unknown.

TCRdb used MiXCR to reprocess the 5' RACE reads, holding one entry per CDR3 protein. The sample consists of a few hundred thousand distinct CDR3 sequences, over 15% of them appearing once. General study points: Disease-associated clonotypes exhibited CD8+ identity and were relatively infrequent in peripheral blood.

The V and J ends lost 8 bases and 2 bases, in that order; junction bases with no gene match: 13. The CDR3 loop spans 16 amino acids. From germline, CDR1 is SNHLY and CDR2 FYNNEI. Sequenced input: blood, either unsorted or a sorted T cell fraction (not recorded which). This receptor was identified in a male donor with ankylosing spondylitis or in good health (not recorded which). The chain recombines TRBV2 with TRBJ2-3, with 7 positions matching TRBD1. The CDR3 DNA follows: TGTGCCAGCTCCCAGCCCCGGGACAGCCTCACAGATACGCAGTATTTT. This codes for CASSQPRDSLTDTQYF.